This T cell receptor beta chain was captured in a study of cytomegalovirus exposure and HLA in healthy donors. Unrecorded immune exposure was likely among donors, who were nominally healthy when sampled. The V gene lost 1 base and the J gene lost 4 bases, with 10 bases spanning the gap. Looked up from germline, CDR1 is SGHTA and CDR2 is FQGNSA. This CDR3 is built from 14 residues. Study conclusions and caveats: Some public TCRs appeared in many individuals, while most sequences were rare. What a later analysis reportedly showed was that an Asian-associated ancestry cluster had fewer N-insertions than the approximately 720-donor mean.

This clone was seen once. Antigen unknown. PCR involved 60 Vbeta and 13 Jbeta primers. Clones were read by immunoSEQ multiplex PCR, and TCRdb kept only the in-frame ones, dropping some. Of 110,000 or so clones listed, about 75% are singletons. This clonotype was obtained from a woman aged 40-49 years in good health and CMV-seropositive. What was sequenced was PBMCs. J is TRBJ1-1 and V is TRBV7-2, with no clear D. CDR3 sequence (DNA): TGTGCCAGCAGCTTAGGCCCCCGGGGCACTGAAGCTTTCTTT. It is translated as CASSLGPRGTEAFF.